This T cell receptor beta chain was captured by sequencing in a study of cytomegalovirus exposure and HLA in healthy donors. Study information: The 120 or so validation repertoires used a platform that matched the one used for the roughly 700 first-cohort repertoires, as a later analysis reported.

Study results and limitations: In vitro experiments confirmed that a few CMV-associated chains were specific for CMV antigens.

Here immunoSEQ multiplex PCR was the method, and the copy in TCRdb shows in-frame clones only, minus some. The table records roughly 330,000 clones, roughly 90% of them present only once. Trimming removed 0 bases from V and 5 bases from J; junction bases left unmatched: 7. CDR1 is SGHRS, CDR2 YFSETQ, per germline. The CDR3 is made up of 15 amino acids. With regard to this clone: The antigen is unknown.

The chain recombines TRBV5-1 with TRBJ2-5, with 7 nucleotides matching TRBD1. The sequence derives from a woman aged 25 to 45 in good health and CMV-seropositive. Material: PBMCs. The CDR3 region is CASSLGRQGWETQYF. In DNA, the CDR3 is TGCGCCAGCAGCTTGGGTCGACAGGGTTGGGAGACCCAGTACTTC.